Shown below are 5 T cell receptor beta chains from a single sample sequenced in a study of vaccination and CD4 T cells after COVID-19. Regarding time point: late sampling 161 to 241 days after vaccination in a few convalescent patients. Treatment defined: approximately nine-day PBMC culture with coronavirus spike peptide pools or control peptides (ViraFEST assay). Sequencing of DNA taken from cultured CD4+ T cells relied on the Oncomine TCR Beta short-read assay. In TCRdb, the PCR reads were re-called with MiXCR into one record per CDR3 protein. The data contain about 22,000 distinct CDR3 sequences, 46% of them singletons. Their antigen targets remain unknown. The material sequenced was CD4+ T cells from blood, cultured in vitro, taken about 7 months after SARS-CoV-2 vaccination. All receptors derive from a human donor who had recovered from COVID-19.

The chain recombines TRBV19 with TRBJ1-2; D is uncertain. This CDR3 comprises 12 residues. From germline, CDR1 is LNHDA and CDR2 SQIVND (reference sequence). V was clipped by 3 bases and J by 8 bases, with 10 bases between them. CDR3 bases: TGTGCCAGTAGTATGGCAGGAGGAGGCTACACCTTC. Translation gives CASSMAGGGYTF.

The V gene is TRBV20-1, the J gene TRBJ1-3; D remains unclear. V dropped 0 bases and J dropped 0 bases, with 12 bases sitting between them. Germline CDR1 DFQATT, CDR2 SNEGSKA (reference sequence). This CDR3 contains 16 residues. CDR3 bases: TGCAGTGCTAGAGATAGCGGCAGTAACTCTGGAAACACCATATATTTT. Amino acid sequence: CSARDSGSNSGNTIYF.

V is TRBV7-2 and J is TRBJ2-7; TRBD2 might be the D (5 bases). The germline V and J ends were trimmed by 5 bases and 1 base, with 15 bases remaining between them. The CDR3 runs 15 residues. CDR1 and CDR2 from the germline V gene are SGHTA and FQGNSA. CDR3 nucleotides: TGTGCCAGCAGCCCCCGTAGGACTGGGTCCTACGAGCAGTACTTC. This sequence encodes CASSPRRTGSYEQYF.

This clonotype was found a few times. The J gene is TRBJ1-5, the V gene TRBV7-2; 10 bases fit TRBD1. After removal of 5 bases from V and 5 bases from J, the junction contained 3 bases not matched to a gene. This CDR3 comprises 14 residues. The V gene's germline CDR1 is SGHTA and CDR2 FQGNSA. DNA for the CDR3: TGTGCCAGCAGCCAGACAGGGGGCGATCAGCCCCAGCATTTT. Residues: CASSQTGGDQPQHF.

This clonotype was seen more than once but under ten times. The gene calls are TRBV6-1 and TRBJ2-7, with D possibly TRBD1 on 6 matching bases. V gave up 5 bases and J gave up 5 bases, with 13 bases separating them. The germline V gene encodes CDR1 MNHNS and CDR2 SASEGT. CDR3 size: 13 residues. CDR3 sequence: CASSQTGIDEQYF. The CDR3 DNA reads TGTGCCAGCAGTCAAACAGGGATTGACGAGCAGTACTTC.